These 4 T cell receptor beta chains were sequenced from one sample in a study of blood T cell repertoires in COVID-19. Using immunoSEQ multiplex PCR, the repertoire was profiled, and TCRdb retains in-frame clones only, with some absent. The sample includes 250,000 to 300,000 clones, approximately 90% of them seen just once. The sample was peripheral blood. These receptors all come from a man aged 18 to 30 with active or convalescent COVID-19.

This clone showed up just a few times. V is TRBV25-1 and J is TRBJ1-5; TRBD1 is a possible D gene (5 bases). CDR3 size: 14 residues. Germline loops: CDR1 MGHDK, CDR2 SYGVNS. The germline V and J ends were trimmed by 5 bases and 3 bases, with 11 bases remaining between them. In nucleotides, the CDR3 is TGTGCCAGCAGTAGGCAGGGAAACAATCAGCCCCAGCATTTT. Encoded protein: CASSRQGNNQPQHF.

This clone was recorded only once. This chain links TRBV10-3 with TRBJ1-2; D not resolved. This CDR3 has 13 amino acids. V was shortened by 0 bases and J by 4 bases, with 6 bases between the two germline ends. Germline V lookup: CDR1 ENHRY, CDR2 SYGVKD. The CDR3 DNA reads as TGTGCCATCAGTGAGTCGGGAGGCTATGGCTACACCTTC. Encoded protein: CAISESGGYGYTF.

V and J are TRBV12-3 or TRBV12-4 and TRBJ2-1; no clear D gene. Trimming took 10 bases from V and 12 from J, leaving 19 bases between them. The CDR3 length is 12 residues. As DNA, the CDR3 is TGTGCCACCGGTTCGCCACTAAATTGGCAGTTCTTC. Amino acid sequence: CATGSPLNWQFF.

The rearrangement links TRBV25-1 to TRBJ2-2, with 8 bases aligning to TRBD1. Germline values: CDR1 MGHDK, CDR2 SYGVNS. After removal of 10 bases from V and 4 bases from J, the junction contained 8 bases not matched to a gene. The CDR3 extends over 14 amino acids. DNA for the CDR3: TGTGCCACTTCAGGGGGCGCGGGCACCGGGGAGCTGTTTTTT. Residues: CATSGGAGTGELFF. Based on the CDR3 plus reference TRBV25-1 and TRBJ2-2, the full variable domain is EADIYQTPRYLVIGTGKKITLECSQTMGHDKMYWYQQDPGMELHLIHYSYGVNSTEKGDLSSESTVSRIRTEHFPLTLESARPSHTSQYLCATSGGAGTGELFFGEGSRLTVL.